Listed here are 5 T cell receptor beta chains from one sample, sequenced in a study of blood T cell repertoires in COVID-19. The repertoire was sequenced with immunoSEQ multiplex PCR; TCRdb's copy has only in-frame clones and lacks some. Here the sample spans 200,000 to 250,000 clones, 86% being singletons. Material for sequencing was peripheral blood. Receptor source: a woman between 45 and 60 years old with COVID-19, enrolled during active disease.

This clone was seen a handful of times. This chain uses TRBV19 with TRBJ1-1, with D hard to call. Trimming removed 3 bases from V and 3 bases from J, with 8 bases in between. CDR3 length equals 13 residues. The germline gives CDR1 LNHDA, CDR2 SQIVND (reference sequence). The CDR3 DNA reads TGTGCCAGTAGTATCTCTCCCTACACTGAAGCTTTCTTT. The encoded protein is CASSISPYTEAFF.

This clone was picked up a small number of times. The rearrangement uses TRBV30 and TRBJ1-3; D ambiguous. The V end lost 0 bases, the J end lost 0 bases, and 9 bases lay between the germline ends. The germline CDR1 and CDR2 sequences are GTSNPN and SVGIG (reference sequence). The CDR3 sequence is 15 residues long. The CDR3 bases are TGTGCCTGGAGTGTTAGGAGCTTCTCTGGAAACACCATATATTTT. Translation: CAWSVRSFSGNTIYF.

This chain joins TRBV11-3 and TRBJ1-3; 8 nucleotides align to TRBD1. This CDR3 contains 15 residues. Germline V gene lookup returns CDR1 SGHNT and CDR2 YENEEA. The J segment lost 2 bases and the V segment lost 5 bases, leaving 5 bases of the junction unmatched. In DNA, the CDR3 is TGTGCCAGCAGCCGACAGGGGATTACTGGAAACACCATATATTTT. The encoded protein is CASSRQGITGNTIYF.

At least ten counts were recorded for this clone. This chain uses TRBV18 with TRBJ2-2; no reliable D call. The CDR3 has 13 amino acids. Trimming took 3 bases from V and 5 from J, leaving 7 bases between them. Germline V gives CDR1 KGHSH, CDR2 LQKENI. CDR3 DNA: TGTGCCAGCTCACCTAGCCGGACCGGGGAGCTGTTTTTT. Translated, it gives CASSPSRTGELFF.

This rearrangement joins TRBV11-3 to TRBJ1-1; weak D call: TRBD1 (6 bases). Trimming left V 2 bases short and J 7 bases short, with 17 bases between. The germline CDR1 and CDR2 sequences are SGHNT and YENEEA. The CDR3 consists of 15 residues. The CDR3 nucleotides are TGTGCCAGCAGCTTATCCGGGACATATATCGGTGAAGCTTTCTTT. Amino acid sequence: CASSLSGTYIGEAFF.